One sample yielded the 21 T cell receptor beta chains listed below, sequenced in a study of cytomegalovirus exposure and HLA in healthy donors. Both 60 Vbeta primers and 13 Jbeta primers went into the PCR. Sequencing used immunoSEQ multiplex PCR; TCRdb keeps in-frame clones, though not all of them. This sample has about 180,000 clones, with roughly 85% found just once. The sample comprised PBMCs. These receptors came from a woman aged 40 to 50 in good health and CMV-seronegative.

The genes are TRBV19 and TRBJ1-2, with a tentative D call TRBD1 (5 bases). Deletions cut 6 bases from V and 5 bases from J, with 13 bases between. The CDR3 covers 13 residues. Germline CDR1 and CDR2: LNHDA and SQIVND (reference sequence). The CDR3 nucleotides read TGTGCCAGTAGCGAGGGACTACGGTATGGCTACACCTTC. This encodes CASSEGLRYGYTF. Full variable domain (outside the CDR3, taken from reference TRBV19 and TRBJ1-2): DGGITQSPKYLFRKEGQNVTLSCEQNLNHDAMYWYRQDPGQGLRLIYYSQIVNDFQKGDIAEGYSVSREKKESFPLTVTSAQKNPTAFYLCASSEGLRYGYTFGSGTRLTVV.

The chain has TRBV21-1 and TRBJ1-2; the table's TRBD1 call for D was not verified on the DNA. TRBV21-1 is noted as a pseudogene. The CDR3 runs 18 residues. As DNA, the CDR3 is TGTGCCAGCAGCAAAGCGCGGTTTGGGACACCTACTAACTATGGCTACACCTTC. The encoded protein is CASSKARFGTPTNYGYTF.

This chain connects TRBV6-6 to TRBJ1-1; TRBD1 might be the D (5 bases). The CDR3 loop spans 15 amino acids. With 9 bases removed from V and 4 bases from J, the gap between germline ends came to 21 bases. Germline V gene data show CDR1 as MNHNY and CDR2 as SVGAGI (reference sequence). The CDR3 is CASSRVSGVSTEAFF. CDR3 nucleotide sequence: TGTGCCAGTTCCAGGGTCAGCGGGGTCAGCACTGAAGCTTTCTTT.

CDR3 amino acids: CASSDLAGGDTDTQYF. Here the CDR3 DNA reads TGCGCCAGCAGCGACTTAGCGGGAGGCGACACAGATACGCAGTATTTT. The chain recombines TRBV5-1 with TRBJ2-3; 10 bases are shared with TRBD2. This CDR3 has 16 amino acids. Germline values: CDR1 SGHRS, CDR2 YFSETQ. J was trimmed by 2 bases and V by 4 bases; bases with no gene match: 7.

This clone was seen a single time. The rearrangement uses TRBV28 and TRBJ1-2; 9 bases line up with TRBD1. Trimming removed 0 bases from V and 0 bases from J; junction bases left unmatched: 8. The CDR3 runs 18 residues. Germline values: CDR1 MDHEN, CDR2 SYDVKM. This chain's CDR3 is CASSLWGKGQGTNYGYTF. The DNA of the CDR3 is TGTGCCAGCAGTTTATGGGGCAAGGGACAGGGAACTAACTATGGCTACACCTTC.

The J gene is TRBJ2-5, the V gene TRBV7-9; tentatively, D is TRBD2 (7 bases). CDR1 is SEHNR, CDR2 FQNEAQ, per germline (reference sequence). The CDR3 spans 13 residues. The germline V and J ends were trimmed by 4 bases and 5 bases, with 11 bases remaining between them. The CDR3 is CASSSGRGETQYF. For the CDR3, the DNA is TGTGCCAGCAGCTCGGGGAGGGGGGAGACCCAGTACTTC.

V gene TRBV27 combines with J gene TRBJ2-2; no clear D. The CDR3 totals 12 residues. The ends were cut back, 6 bases at V and 4 bases at J, with 6 bases in the middle. Germline V lookup: CDR1 MNHEY, CDR2 SMNVEV (reference sequence). The CDR3: CASRFFTGELFF. The CDR3 coding sequence is TGTGCCAGCAGATTCTTCACCGGGGAGCTGTTTTTT.

V and J are TRBV9 and TRBJ2-3; weak D call: TRBD1 (7 bases). The V and J ends lost 0 bases and 0 bases respectively, with 11 bases between them. Germline V gene data show CDR1 as SGDLS and CDR2 as YYNGEE. The CDR3 runs 16 residues. Written as DNA, the CDR3 is TGTGCCAGCAGCGTAGAGGCAGGGGGGAGCACAGATACGCAGTATTTT. This sequence encodes CASSVEAGGSTDTQYF.

The V and J genes are TRBV19 and TRBJ2-5, with D perhaps matching TRBD2 (6 bases). Germline V gives CDR1 LNHDA, CDR2 SQIVND (reference sequence). The CDR3 covers 14 residues. Trimming removed 3 bases from V and 1 base from J, with 9 bases in between. Written as DNA, the CDR3 is TGTGCCAGTAGTATGGGGGGAAGCCAAGAGACCCAGTACTTC. Its protein product is CASSMGGSQETQYF.

There are a few counts of this clone. The chain is built from TRBV4-2 and TRBJ2-1, with TRBD2 matching 14 bases. V was clipped by 4 bases and J by 9 bases; unmatched bases: 2. The CDR3 length is 14 residues. CDR1 LGHNA and CDR2 YNFKEQ come from the germline V gene. In DNA, the CDR3 is TGTGCCAGCAGCCGCGGACTAGCGGGGGGTGAGCAGTTCTTC. Residues: CASSRGLAGGEQFF.

This sequence joins TRBV5-5 and TRBJ1-2, with D possibly being TRBD1 (5 bases). Looked up from germline, CDR1 is SGHKS and CDR2 is YYEKEE (reference sequence). This CDR3 comprises 17 residues. V was clipped by 2 bases and J by 6 bases, with 23 bases between them. The chain's CDR3 is CASSLSIPGVVGNGYTF. CDR3 nucleotide sequence: TGTGCCAGCAGCTTATCGATACCGGGGGTAGTGGGTAATGGCTACACCTTC.

This rearrangement joins TRBV15 to TRBJ2-7; D perhaps matches TRBD2 (7 bases). Germline CDR1 is LNHNV and CDR2 is YYDKDF (reference sequence). The CDR3 sequence is 14 residues long. The germline V and J ends were trimmed by 5 bases and 5 bases, with 16 bases remaining between them. The CDR3 bases are TGTGCCACCAGCCCTGTAGGGGGGGGAGACGAGCAGTACTTC. Encoded protein: CATSPVGGGDEQYF.

This clone was detected once. V gene TRBV7-2 combines with J gene TRBJ2-1; maybe TRBD1 (5 bases). The V gene's germline CDR1 is SGHTA and CDR2 FQGNSA. The CDR3 is 16 residues long. Trimming shortened V by 1 base and J by 4 bases, and 14 bases separated the two germline ends. The chain's CDR3 is CASSLVPRSGYNEQFF. The DNA of the CDR3 is TGTGCCAGCAGCTTAGTCCCCAGATCAGGGTACAATGAGCAGTTCTTC.

The chain combines TRBV2 with TRBJ2-5; the match to TRBD2 covers 13 bases. The J call is in doubt because the DNA end fits TRBJ2-7 better. Germline V gene lookup returns CDR1 SNHLY and CDR2 FYNNEI. This CDR3 has 16 amino acids. CDR3 bases: TGTGCCAGCAGTGAAGCGGGACTAGCGGGGCTGTACGAGCAGTACTTC. Translating gives CASSEAGLAGLYEQYF.

The chain couples TRBV6-5 to TRBJ1-1; D might be TRBD1 (6 bases). The V end lost 6 bases, the J end lost 1 base, and 12 bases lay between the germline ends. The CDR3 sequence is 14 residues long. Germline V gene sequence: CDR1 MNHEY, CDR2 SVGAGI. This CDR3 reads CASSLQGRNTEAFF. The DNA of the CDR3 is TGTGCCAGCAGCCTACAGGGTCGGAACACTGAAGCTTTCTTT.

This clone was seen once. The chain couples TRBV10-2 to TRBJ2-7; 15 positions match TRBD2. Per germline, CDR1 WSHSY and CDR2 SAAADI. The CDR3 runs 16 residues. The ends lost 2 bases at V and 3 bases at J; junction bases unmatched: 2. The CDR3 DNA sequence: TGCGCCAGCAGTGAGCCGGGACTAGCGGGGGGCTACGAGCAGTACTTC. It encodes CASSEPGLAGGYEQYF.

V is TRBV27 and J is TRBJ2-7; TRBD1 is a possible D gene (6 bases). Germline assignment: CDR1 MNHEY and CDR2 SMNVEV (reference sequence). There are 11 residues in the CDR3. V dropped 6 bases and J dropped 5 bases, with 8 bases sitting between them. The CDR3 here is CASSQGNEQYF. Here the CDR3 DNA reads TGTGCCAGCAGCCAGGGGAACGAGCAGTACTTC.

This chain joins TRBV14 and TRBJ1-2, with D unresolved. Trimming left V 0 bases short and J 4 bases short, with 12 bases between. CDR1 SGHDN and CDR2 FVKESK come from the germline V gene. There are 15 residues in the CDR3. CDR3 sequence reads: CASSQDLGSGYGYTF. DNA for the CDR3: TGTGCCAGCAGCCAAGATCTTGGCTCGGGCTATGGCTACACCTTC. Full variable domain (rest looked up from reference TRBV14 and TRBJ1-2): EAGVTQFPSHSVIEKGQTVTLRCDPISGHDNLYWYRRVMGKEIKFLLHFVKESKQDESGMPNNRFLAERTGGTYSTLKVQPAELEDSGVYFCASSQDLGSGYGYTFGSGTRLTVV.

The chain joins TRBV19 to TRBJ2-2; 8 nucleotides agree with TRBD1. CDR1 is LNHDA, CDR2 SQIVND, per germline (reference sequence). The J segment lost 6 bases and the V segment lost 5 bases, leaving 5 bases of the junction unmatched. This CDR3 has 14 residues. CDR3 nucleotide sequence: TGTGCCAGTAGTGTCCAGGGGGCTGCCGGGGAGCTGTTTTTT. It yields the protein CASSVQGAAGELFF.

The chain is built from TRBV5-1 and TRBJ2-7; tentatively, D is TRBD1 (5 bases). This CDR3 contains 15 residues. Trimming took off 1 base at V and 2 bases at J, with 13 bases between the two ends. Per the germline V gene, CDR1 is SGHRS and CDR2 is YFSETQ. The CDR3 DNA is TGCGCCAGCAGCTTGAATCAGGGCGCGGCCTACGAGCAGTACTTC. Amino acids: CASSLNQGAAYEQYF.

The chain couples TRBV6-6 to TRBJ2-3; 7 bases match TRBD2. V gave up 7 bases and J gave up 2 bases; unmatched junction bases: 12. The CDR3 sequence is 16 residues long. Germline V gives CDR1 MNHNY, CDR2 SVGAGI (reference sequence). The CDR3 here is CASTSGASGYTDTQYF. Here the CDR3 DNA reads TGTGCCAGCACCTCCGGGGCTAGCGGATACACAGATACGCAGTATTTT.